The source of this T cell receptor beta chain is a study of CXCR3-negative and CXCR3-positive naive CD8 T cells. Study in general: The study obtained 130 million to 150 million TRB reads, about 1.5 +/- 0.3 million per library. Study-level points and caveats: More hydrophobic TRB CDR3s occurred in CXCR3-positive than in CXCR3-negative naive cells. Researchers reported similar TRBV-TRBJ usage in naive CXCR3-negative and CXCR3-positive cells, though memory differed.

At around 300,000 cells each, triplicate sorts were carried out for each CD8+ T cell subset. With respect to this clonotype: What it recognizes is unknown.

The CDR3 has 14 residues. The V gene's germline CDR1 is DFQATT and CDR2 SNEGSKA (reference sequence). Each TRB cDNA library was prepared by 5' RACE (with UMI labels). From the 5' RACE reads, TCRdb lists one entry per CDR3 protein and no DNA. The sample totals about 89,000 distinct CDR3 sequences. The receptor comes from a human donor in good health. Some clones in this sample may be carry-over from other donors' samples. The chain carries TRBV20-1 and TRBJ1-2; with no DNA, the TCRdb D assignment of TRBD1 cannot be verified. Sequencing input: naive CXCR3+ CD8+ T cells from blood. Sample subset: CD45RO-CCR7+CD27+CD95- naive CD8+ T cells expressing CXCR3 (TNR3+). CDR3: CSARDSDRSDGYTF.